The entry that follows covers one TCR beta chain sequence. This CDR3 has 14 residues. Losses at the gene ends were 7 bases for V and 2 bases for J; bases not matched to a gene: 3. CDR1 and CDR2 (germline): MNHEY, SVGAGI. The data originate from a study of blood T cell repertoires in COVID-19. Overall study context: Samples came from the United States, Italy and Spain, spanning acute and convalescent COVID-19. PBMCs, B-cell-depleted T cells, or T cells provided the cDNA or gDNA that made up the material.

Authors' processing steps: Researchers report that nucleated cell counts were estimated from reference gene primer amplification. Profiled with immunoSEQ multiplex PCR; TCRdb holds only in-frame clones, not every one. The V and J calls and clone size are taken from that table; D and trimming were inferred from the DNA. The top ten clones hold just over 2.5% of a sample with 70,000 to 90,000 clones, around 67% of them seen once. The chain has TRBV6-5 and TRBJ1-1; 11 positions agree with TRBD1. This sequence was found in a human donor with acute or convalescent COVID-19. The donor label of this sample is uncertain. The sequenced material came from peripheral blood. The CDR3 spells CASKRTGGNTEAFF. The CDR3 DNA reads as TGTGCCAGCAAGAGGACAGGGGGCAACACTGAAGCTTTCTTT.